This note documents a single T cell receptor beta chain sequence. Its matching antigen is unknown. The sample originates from a study of cytomegalovirus exposure and HLA in healthy donors. The study's findings and limits: Serostatus for CMV was the only available immune exposure information. It is likely that the observed cluster of highly shared sequence variants was a sequencing artifact. Exclusion applied to some V segments, including TRBV6-2 and TRBV6-3, as they were indistinguishable.

The CDR3 loop spans 13 amino acids. The germline V gene has CDR1 SQVTM and CDR2 ANQGSEA. With V trimmed by 5 bases and J by 5 bases, 7 bases remained unmatched. 13 Jbeta primers and 60 Vbeta primers were used for the PCR. This table comes from immunoSEQ multiplex PCR, and its TCRdb copy is limited to in-frame clones, with some not included. The repertoire consists of approximately 140,000 clones, with about 82% occurring once and the leading ten covering roughly 1.2%. Sequencing was carried out using PBMCs. The chain is built from TRBV29-1 and TRBJ2-5, with 8 bases matching TRBD2. The sequence was obtained from a boy aged 5-17 years in good health and CMV-seronegative. CDR3 nucleotide sequence: TGCAGCGTTAGGACTAGCAGGATTGAGACCCAGTACTTC. This encodes CSVRTSRIETQYF.